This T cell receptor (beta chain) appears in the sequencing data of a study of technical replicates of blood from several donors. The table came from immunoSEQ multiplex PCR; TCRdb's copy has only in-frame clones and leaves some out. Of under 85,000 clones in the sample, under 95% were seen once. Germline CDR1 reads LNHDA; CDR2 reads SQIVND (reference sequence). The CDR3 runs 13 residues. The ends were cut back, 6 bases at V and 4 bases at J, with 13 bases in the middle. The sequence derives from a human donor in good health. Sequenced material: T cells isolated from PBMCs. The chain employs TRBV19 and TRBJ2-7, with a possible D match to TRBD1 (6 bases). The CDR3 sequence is CASRNPGQYEQYF. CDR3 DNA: TGTGCCAGTAGGAATCCCGGACAGTACGAGCAGTACTTC.